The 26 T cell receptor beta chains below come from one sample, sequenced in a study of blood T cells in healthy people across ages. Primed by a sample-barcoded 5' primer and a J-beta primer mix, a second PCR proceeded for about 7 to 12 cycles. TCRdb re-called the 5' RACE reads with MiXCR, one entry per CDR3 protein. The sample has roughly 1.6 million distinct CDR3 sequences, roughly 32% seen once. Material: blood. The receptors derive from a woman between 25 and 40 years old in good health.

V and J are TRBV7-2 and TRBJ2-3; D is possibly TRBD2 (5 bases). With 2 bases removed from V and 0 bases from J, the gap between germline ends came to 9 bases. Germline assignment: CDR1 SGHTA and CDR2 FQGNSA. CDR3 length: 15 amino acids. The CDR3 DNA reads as TGTGCCAGCAGCTTATGGACTCGAAGCACAGATACGCAGTATTTT. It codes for CASSLWTRSTDTQYF.

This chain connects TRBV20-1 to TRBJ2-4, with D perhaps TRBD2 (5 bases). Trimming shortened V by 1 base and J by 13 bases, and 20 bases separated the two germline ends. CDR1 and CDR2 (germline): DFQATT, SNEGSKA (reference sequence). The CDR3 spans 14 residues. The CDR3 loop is CSARGPRASPRQYF. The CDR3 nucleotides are TGCAGTGCTAGAGGCCCGCGGGCTTCACCCCGACAGTACTTC.

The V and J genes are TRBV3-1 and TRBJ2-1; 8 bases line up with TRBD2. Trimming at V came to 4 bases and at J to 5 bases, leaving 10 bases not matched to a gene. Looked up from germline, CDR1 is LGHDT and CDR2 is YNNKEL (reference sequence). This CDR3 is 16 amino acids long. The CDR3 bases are TGTGCCAGCAGCCCCATTGGTAGCGGGGTTAACAATGAGCAGTTCTTC. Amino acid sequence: CASSPIGSGVNNEQFF.

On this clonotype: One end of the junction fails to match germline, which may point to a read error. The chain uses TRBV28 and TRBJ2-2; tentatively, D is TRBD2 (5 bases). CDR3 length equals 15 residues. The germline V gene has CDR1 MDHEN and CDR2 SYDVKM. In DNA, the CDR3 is TGTGCCAGCAGTTTACTGGACGGGAACACCGGGGAGCCGTTTTTT. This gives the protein CASSLLDGNTGEPFF. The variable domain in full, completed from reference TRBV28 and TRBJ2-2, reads DVKVTQSSRYLVKRTGEKVFLECVQDMDHENMFWYRQDPGLGLRLIYFSYDVKMKEKGDIPEGYSVSREKKERFSLILESASTNQTSMYLCASSLLDGNTGEPFFGEGSRLTVL.

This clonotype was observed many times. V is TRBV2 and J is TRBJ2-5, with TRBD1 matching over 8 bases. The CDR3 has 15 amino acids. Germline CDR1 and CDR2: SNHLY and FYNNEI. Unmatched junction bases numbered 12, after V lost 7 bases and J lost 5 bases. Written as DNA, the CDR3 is TGTGCCAGCACGCCGTACCTACAGGGGGATGAGACCCAGTACTTC. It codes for CASTPYLQGDETQYF.

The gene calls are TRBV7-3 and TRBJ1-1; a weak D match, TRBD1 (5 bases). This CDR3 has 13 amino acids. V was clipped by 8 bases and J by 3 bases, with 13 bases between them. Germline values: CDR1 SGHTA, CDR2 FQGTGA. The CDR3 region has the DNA TGTGCCAGCTCCTTCTGGGGGGACACTGAAGCTTTCTTT. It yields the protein CASSFWGDTEAFF.

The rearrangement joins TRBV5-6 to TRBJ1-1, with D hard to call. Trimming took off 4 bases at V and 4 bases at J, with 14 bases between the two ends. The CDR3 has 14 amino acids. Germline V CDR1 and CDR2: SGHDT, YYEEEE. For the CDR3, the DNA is TGTGCCAGCAGCCTGGCGGTTTTGGGCACTGAAGCTTTCTTT. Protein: CASSLAVLGTEAFF.

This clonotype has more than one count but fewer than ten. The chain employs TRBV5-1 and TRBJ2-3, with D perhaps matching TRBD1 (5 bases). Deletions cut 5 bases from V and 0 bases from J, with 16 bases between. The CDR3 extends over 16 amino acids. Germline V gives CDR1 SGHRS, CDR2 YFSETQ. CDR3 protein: CASSQARTPSTDTQYF. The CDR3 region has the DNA TGCGCCAGCAGTCAGGCCAGGACACCCAGCACAGATACGCAGTATTTT. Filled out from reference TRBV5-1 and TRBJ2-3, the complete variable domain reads KAGVTQTPRYLIKTRGQQVTLSCSPISGHRSVSWYQQTPGQGLQFLFEYFSETQRNKGNFPGRFSGRQFSNSRSEMNVSTLELGDSALYLCASSQARTPSTDTQYFGPGTRLTVL.

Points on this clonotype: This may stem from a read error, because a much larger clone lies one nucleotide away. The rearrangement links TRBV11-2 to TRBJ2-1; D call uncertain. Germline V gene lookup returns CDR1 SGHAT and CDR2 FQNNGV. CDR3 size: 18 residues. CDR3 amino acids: CAGSLVVPVGPSYNEQFF. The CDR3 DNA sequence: TGTGCCGGCAGCTTAGTCGTCCCCGTAGGGCCCTCCTACAATGAGCAGTTCTTC.

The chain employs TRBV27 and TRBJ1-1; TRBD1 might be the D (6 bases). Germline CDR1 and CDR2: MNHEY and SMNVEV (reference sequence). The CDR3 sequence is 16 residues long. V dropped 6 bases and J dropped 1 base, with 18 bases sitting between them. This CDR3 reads CASSPTGRRGNTEAFF. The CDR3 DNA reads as TGTGCCAGCAGCCCCACAGGGAGGAGGGGGAACACTGAAGCTTTCTTT.

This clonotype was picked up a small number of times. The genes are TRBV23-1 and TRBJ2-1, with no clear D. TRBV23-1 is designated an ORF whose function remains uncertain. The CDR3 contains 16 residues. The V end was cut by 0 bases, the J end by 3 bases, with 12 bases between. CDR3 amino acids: CASSQSISAYYNEQFF. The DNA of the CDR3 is TGCGCCAGCAGTCAATCGATTAGTGCCTACTACAATGAGCAGTTCTTC.

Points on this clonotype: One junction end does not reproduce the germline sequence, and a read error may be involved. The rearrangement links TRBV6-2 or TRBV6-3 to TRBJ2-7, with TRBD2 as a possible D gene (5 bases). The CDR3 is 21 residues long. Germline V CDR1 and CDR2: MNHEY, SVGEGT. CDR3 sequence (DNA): TGTGCCAGCAGTACACCGACCTCCCTTTTGGAGGCCGGGTTCAGCTCCTACGTGCAGTACTTC. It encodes CASSTPTSLLEAGFSSYVQYF.

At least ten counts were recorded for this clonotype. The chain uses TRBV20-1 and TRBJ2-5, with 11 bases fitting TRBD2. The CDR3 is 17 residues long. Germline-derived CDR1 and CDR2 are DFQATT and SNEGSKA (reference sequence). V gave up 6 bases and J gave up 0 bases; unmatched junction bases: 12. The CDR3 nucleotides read TGCAGTGCAGACAGCCCATGGACTAGCGGGTACCAAGAGACCCAGTACTTC. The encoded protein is CSADSPWTSGYQETQYF.

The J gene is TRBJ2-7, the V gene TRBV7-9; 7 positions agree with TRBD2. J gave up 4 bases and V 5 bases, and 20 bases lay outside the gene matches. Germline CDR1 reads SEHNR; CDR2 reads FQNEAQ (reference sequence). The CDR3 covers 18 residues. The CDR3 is CASSADPNSGPGGYEQYF. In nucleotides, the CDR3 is TGTGCCAGCAGCGCAGACCCTAATAGCGGACCCGGGGGGTACGAGCAGTACTTC.

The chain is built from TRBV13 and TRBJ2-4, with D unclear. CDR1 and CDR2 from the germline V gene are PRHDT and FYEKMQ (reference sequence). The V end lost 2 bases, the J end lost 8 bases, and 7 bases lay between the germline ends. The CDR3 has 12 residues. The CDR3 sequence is CASSLIRDIQYF. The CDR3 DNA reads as TGTGCCAGCAGCTTAATTAGGGACATTCAGTACTTC.

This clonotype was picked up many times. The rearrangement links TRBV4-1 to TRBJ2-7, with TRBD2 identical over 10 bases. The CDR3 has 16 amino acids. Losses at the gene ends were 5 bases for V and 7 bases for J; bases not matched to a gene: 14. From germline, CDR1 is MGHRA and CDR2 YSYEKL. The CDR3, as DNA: TGCGCCAGCAGCAACCACCCCCTAGCGGGAGCGCGGGAGCAGTACTTC. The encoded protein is CASSNHPLAGAREQYF.

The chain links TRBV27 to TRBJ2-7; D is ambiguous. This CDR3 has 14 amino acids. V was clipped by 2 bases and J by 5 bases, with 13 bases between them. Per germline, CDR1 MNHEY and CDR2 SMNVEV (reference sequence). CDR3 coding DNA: TGTGCCAGCAGTTTAGGGCCCTACGTGGACGAGCAGTACTTC. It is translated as CASSLGPYVDEQYF.

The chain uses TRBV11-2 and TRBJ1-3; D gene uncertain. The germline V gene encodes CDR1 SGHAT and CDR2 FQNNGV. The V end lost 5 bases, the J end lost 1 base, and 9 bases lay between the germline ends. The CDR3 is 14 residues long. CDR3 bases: TGTGCCAGCAGCCAGACCTTTTCTGGAAACACCATATATTTT. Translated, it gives CASSQTFSGNTIYF.

The CDR3 DNA sequence: TGTGCCAGCAGCTCCCCATCGGGACTAGCGGGGGGGTACCAAGAGACCCAGTACTTC. Translation gives CASSSPSGLAGGYQETQYF. The V and J genes are TRBV9 and TRBJ2-5; 16 nucleotides line up with TRBD2. The CDR3 spans 19 residues. Germline lookup yields CDR1 SGDLS and CDR2 YYNGEE. Trimming at V came to 4 bases and at J to 0 bases, leaving 9 bases not matched to a gene. Complete variable domain (other parts from reference TRBV9 and TRBJ2-5): DSGVTQTPKHLITATGQRVTLRCSPRSGDLSVYWYQQSLDQGLQFLIQYYNGEERAKGNILERFSAQQFPDLHSELNLSSLELGDSALYFCASSSPSGLAGGYQETQYFGPGTRLLVL.

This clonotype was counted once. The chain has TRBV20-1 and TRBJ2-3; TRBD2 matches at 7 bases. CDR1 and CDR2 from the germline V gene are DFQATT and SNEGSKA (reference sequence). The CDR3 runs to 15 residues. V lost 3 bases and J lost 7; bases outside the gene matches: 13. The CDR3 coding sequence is TGCAGTGCTAGCCGACTCGGACTAGTGGGAAATACGCAGTATTTT. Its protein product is CSASRLGLVGNTQYF.

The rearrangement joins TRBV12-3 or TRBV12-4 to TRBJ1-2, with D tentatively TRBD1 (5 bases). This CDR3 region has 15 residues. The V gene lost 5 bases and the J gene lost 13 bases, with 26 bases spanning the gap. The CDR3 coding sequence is TGTGCCAGCAGTCCCCGGGGTTCAGGGAACTCGGCAGTCACCTTC. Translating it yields CASSPRGSGNSAVTF.

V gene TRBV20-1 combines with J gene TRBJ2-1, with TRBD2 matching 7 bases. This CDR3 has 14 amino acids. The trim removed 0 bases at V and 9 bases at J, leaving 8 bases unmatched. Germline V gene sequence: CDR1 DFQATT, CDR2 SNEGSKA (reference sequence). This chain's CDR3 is CSARDFRGEGEQFF. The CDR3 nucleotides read TGCAGTGCTAGAGACTTCCGCGGGGAGGGTGAGCAGTTCTTC.

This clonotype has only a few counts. The CDR3: CASSFPDTGFTGELFF. The CDR3 DNA reads TGCGCCAGCAGCTTCCCTGATACAGGATTCACTGGGGAGCTGTTTTTT. The chain carries TRBV5-1 and TRBJ2-2; possible D gene TRBD1, 5 bases. The CDR3 loop spans 16 amino acids. V shed 2 bases and J shed 8 bases, with 19 bases lying between them. CDR1 is SGHRS, CDR2 YFSETQ, per germline.

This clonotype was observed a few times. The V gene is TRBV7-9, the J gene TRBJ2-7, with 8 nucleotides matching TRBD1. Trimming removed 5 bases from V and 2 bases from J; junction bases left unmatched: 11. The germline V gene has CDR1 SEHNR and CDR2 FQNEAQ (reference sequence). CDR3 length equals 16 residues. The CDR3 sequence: CASSPEKTGAAYEQYF. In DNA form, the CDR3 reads TGTGCCAGCAGCCCGGAAAAGACAGGGGCCGCCTACGAGCAGTACTTC.

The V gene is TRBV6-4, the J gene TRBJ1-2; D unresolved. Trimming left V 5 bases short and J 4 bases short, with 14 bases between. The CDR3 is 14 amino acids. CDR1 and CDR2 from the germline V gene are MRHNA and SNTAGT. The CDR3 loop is CASSPGSGAYGYTF. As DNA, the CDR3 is TGTGCCAGCAGTCCCGGTTCGGGCGCCTATGGCTACACCTTC.

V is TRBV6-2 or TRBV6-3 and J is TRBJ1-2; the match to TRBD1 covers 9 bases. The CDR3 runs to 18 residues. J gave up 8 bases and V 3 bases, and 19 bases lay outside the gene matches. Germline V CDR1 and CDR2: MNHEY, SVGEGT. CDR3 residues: CASSYFGQGRANPGGYTF. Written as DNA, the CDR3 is TGTGCCAGCAGTTATTTTGGACAGGGGCGCGCAAATCCTGGAGGCTACACCTTC.